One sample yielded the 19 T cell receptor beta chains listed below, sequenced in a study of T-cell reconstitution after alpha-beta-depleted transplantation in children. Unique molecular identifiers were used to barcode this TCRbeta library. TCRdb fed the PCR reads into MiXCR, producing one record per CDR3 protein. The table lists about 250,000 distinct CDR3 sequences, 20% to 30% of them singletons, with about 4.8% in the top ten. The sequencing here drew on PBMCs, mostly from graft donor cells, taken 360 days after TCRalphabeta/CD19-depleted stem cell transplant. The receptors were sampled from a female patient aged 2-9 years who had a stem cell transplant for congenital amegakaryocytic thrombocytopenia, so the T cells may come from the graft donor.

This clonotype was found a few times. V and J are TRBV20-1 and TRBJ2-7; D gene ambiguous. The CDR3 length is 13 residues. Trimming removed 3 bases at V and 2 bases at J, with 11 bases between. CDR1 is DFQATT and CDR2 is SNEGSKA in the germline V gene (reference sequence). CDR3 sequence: CSASTAKAYEQYF. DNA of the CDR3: TGCAGTGCTAGCACAGCAAAAGCCTACGAGCAGTACTTC.

The CDR3 reads CASSLGTGGAADTQYF. Written as DNA, the CDR3 is TGCGCCAGCAGCTTGGGGACAGGGGGCGCAGCAGATACGCAGTATTTT. The chain is built from TRBV5-1 and TRBJ2-3; 11 bases match TRBD1. The CDR3 has 16 residues. Trimming took 0 bases from V and 4 from J; bases not matched to a gene: 4. Germline CDR1 and CDR2: SGHRS and YFSETQ. Combining the CDR3 with reference TRBV5-1 and TRBJ2-3 gives the whole variable domain KAGVTQTPRYLIKTRGQQVTLSCSPISGHRSVSWYQQTPGQGLQFLFEYFSETQRNKGNFPGRFSGRQFSNSRSEMNVSTLELGDSALYLCASSLGTGGAADTQYFGPGTRLTVL.

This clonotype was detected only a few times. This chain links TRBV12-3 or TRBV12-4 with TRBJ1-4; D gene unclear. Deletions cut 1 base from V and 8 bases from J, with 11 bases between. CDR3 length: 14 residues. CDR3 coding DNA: TGTGCCAGCAGTTTAGGGGCGGTGCAGGAAAAACTGTTTTTT. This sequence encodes CASSLGAVQEKLFF.

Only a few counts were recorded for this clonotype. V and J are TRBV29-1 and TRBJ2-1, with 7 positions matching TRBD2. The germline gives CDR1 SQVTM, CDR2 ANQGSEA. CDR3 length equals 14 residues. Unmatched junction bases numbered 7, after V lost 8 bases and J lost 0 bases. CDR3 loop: CSIPGGSSYNEQFF. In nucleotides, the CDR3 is TGCAGCATCCCAGGCGGGAGCTCCTACAATGAGCAGTTCTTC.

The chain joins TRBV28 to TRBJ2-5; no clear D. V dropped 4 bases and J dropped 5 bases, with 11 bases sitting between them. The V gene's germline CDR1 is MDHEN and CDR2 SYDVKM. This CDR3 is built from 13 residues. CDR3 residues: CASSYRFPETQYF. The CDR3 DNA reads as TGTGCCAGCAGTTATCGGTTCCCGGAGACCCAGTACTTC.

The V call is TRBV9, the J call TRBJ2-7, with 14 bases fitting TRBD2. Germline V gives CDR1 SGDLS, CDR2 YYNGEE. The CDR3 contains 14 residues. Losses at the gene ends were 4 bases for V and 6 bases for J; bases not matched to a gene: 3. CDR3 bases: TGTGCCAGCAGCCAGGGACTAGCGGGAGTCGAGCAGTACTTC. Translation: CASSQGLAGVEQYF. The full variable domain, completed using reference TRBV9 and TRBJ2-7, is DSGVTQTPKHLITATGQRVTLRCSPRSGDLSVYWYQQSLDQGLQFLIQYYNGEERAKGNILERFSAQQFPDLHSELNLSSLELGDSALYFCASSQGLAGVEQYFGPGTRLTVT.

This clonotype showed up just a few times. The CDR3 loop reads CASSLSGGRDTEAFF. DNA of the CDR3: TGTGCCAGCAGCTTATCGGGGGGAAGGGACACTGAAGCTTTCTTT. V usage is TRBV7-9 and J usage is TRBJ1-1, with TRBD1 as a possible D gene (5 bases). This CDR3 region has 15 residues. V was shortened by 2 bases and J by 3 bases, with 13 bases between the two germline ends. The V gene's germline CDR1 is SEHNR and CDR2 FQNEAQ (reference sequence). The full variable domain, in which reference TRBV7-9 and TRBJ1-1 provide the parts outside the CDR3, is DTGVSQNPRHKITKRGQNVTFRCDPISEHNRLYWYRQTLGQGPEFLTYFQNEAQLEKSRLLSDRFSAERPKGSFSTLEIQRTEQGDSAMYLCASSLSGGRDTEAFFGQGTRLTVV.

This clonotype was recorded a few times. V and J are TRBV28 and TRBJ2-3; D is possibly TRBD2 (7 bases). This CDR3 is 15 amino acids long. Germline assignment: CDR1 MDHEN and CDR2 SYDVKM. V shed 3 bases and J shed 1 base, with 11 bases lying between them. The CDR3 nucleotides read TGTGCCAGCAGTTTCCGGGGGGCTGGCACAGATACGCAGTATTTT. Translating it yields CASSFRGAGTDTQYF.

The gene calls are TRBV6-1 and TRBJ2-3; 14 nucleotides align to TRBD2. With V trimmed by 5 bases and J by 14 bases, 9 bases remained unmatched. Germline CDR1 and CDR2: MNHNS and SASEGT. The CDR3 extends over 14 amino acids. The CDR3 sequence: CASSRPGLAGVRYF. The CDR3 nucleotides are TGTGCCAGCAGTCGTCCGGGACTAGCGGGAGTTCGGTATTTT.

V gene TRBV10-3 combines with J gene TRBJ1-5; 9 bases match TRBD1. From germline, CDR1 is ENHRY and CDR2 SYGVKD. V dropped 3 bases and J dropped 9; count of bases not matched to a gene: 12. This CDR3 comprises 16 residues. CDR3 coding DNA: TGTGCCATCAGTGACTCGGGACAGGGTCGCCTAGGGCCCCAGCATTTT. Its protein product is CAISDSGQGRLGPQHF.

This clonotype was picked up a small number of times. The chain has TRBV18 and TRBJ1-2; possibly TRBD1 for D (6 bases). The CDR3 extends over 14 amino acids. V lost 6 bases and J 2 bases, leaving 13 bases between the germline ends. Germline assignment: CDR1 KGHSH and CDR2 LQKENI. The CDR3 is CASSPQGNNYGYTF. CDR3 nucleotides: TGTGCCAGCTCCCCCCAGGGGAACAACTATGGCTACACCTTC.

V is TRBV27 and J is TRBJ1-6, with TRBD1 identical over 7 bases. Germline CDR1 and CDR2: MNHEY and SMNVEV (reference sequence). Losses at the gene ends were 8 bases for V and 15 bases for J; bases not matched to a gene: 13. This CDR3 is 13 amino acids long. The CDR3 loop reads CASRRDSDGLLHF. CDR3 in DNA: TGTGCCAGCCGGCGGGACAGCGACGGGCTCCTCCACTTT.

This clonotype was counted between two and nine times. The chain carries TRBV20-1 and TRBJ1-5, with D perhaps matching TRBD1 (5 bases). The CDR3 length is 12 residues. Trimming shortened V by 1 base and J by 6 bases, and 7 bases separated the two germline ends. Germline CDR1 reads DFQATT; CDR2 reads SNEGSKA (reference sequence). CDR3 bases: TGCAGTGCTAGAGTCGGGGGTCAGCCCCAGCATTTT. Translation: CSARVGGQPQHF.

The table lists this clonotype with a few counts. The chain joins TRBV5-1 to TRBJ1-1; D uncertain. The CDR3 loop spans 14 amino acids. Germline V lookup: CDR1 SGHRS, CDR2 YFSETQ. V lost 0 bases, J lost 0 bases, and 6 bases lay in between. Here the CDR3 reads CASSLGELNTEAFF. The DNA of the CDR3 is TGCGCCAGCAGCTTGGGAGAGTTGAACACTGAAGCTTTCTTT.

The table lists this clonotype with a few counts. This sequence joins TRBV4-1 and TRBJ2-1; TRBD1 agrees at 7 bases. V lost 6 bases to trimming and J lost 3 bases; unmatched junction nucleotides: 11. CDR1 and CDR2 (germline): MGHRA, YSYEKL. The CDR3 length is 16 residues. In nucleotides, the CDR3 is TGCGCCAGCAGTAGGGTGGGGACAGAAAACTACAATGAGCAGTTCTTC. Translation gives CASSRVGTENYNEQFF.

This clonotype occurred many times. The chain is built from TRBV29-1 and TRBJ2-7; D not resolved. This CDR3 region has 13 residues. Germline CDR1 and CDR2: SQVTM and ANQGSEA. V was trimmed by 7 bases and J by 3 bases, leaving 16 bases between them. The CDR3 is CSAILRPSYEQYF. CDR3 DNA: TGCAGCGCCATACTGAGACCCAGCTACGAGCAGTACTTC.

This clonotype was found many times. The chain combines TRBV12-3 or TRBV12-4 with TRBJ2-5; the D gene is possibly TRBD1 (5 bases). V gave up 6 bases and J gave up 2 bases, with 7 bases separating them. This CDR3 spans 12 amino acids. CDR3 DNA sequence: TGTGCCAGCAGCTGGACACAAGAGACCCAGTACTTC. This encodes CASSWTQETQYF.

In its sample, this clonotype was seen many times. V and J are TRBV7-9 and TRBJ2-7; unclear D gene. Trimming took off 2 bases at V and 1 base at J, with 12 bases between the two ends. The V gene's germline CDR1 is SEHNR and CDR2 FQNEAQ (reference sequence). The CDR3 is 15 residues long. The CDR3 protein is CASSLSGVISYEQYF. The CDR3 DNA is TGTGCCAGCAGCTTAAGTGGAGTTATATCCTACGAGCAGTACTTC. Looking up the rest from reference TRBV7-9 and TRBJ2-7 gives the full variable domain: DTGVSQNPRHKITKRGQNVTFRCDPISEHNRLYWYRQTLGQGPEFLTYFQNEAQLEKSRLLSDRFSAERPKGSFSTLEIQRTEQGDSAMYLCASSLSGVISYEQYFGPGTRLTVT.

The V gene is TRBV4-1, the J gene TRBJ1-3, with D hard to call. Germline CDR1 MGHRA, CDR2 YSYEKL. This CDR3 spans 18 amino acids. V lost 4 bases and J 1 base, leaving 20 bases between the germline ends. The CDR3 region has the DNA TGCGCCAGCAGCCGGTTGTCAAACCCCGGGAGATCTGGAAACACCATATATTTT. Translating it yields CASSRLSNPGRSGNTIYF.